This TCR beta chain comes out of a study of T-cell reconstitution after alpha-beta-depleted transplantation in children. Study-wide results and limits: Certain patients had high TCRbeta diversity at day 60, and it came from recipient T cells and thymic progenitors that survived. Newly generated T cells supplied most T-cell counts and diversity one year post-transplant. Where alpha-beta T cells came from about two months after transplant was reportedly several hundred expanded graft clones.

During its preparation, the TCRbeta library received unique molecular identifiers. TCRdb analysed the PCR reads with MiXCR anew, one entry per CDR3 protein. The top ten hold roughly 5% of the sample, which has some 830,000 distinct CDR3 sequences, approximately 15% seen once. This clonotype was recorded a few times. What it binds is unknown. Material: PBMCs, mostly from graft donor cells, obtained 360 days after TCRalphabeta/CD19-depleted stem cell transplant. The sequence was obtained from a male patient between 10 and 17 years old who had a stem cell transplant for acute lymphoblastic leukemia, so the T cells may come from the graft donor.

The CDR3 spells CAISAGVLNEQFF. Here the CDR3 DNA reads TGTGCCATCAGTGCGGGCGTCCTTAATGAGCAGTTCTTC. The chain links TRBV10-3 to TRBJ2-1, with no clear D. In germline, CDR1 is ENHRY, CDR2 SYGVKD. The CDR3 is 13 residues long. With 4 bases removed from V and 7 bases from J, the gap between germline ends came to 11 bases.